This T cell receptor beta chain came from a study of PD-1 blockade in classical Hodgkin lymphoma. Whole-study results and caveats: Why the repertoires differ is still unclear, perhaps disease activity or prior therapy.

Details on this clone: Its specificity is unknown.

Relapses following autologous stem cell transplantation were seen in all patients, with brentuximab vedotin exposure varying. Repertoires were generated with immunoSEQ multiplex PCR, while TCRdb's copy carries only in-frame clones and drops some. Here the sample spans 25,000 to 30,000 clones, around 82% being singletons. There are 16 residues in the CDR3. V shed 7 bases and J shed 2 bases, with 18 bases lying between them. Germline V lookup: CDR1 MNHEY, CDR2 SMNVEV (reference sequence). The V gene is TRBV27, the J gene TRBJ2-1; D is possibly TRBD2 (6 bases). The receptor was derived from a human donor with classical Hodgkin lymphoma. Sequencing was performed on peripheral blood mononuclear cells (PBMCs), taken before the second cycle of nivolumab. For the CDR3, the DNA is TGTGCCAGCACCCTCGCGGGGCTAGCGCCCTACAATGAGCAGTTCTTC. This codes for CASTLAGLAPYNEQFF.